This T cell receptor (beta chain) was sequenced during a study of identical twins listed by TCRdb under 2016. With regard to the full study: To test whether fetal clonotypes persist, the study used deep sequencing on TCR alpha and beta repertoires from monozygotic twins, unrelated adults of various ages, and cord blood. To rule out contamination, replicate twin experiments were performed at different times with different library preparation protocols.

This clonotype has just a few counts. Its antigen remains unidentified. There are no base qualities to consult, and no much larger clone falls within one base. Libraries were prepared through 5' RACE. Sequenced on an Illumina HiSeq 2000. Template switching introduced a universal primer binding site; the final cDNA contained a unique molecular identifier, enabling accurate counting of TCR cDNA molecules. Specific primers in the conserved constant-segment region were used to synthesize first-strand cDNA for the TCR alpha and beta chains. To control for contamination, every cDNA library carried two barcodes: a SMART-Mk sample barcode plus Illumina barcodes. TruSeq adapter sequences, together with Illumina sample barcodes, were added in two successive PCR steps. The TCR alpha and beta cDNA libraries were sequenced on the Illumina HiSeq platform using custom primers. For the original study's pipeline: Unique molecular identifiers were extracted from raw reads with MiGEC, and CDR3 positions were determined with MiXCR. Recombination models were inferred per individual with the repgenHMM and IGoR tools using an EM algorithm. Shared clonotypes were analyzed with the tcR package in R, and sharing was normalized by the product of cloneset sizes. To study raw recombination without the effects of thymic and clonal selection, out-of-frame nonproductive sequences were analyzed. Clones were called with MiXCR by TCRdb after fastp trimmed the public reads at Q25, and only in-frame beta chains were retained. Rows matching on CDR3 protein sequence are summarized as one entry with the most common DNA and genes. TCRdb, not the authors, supplied the V and J calls. The sample yields about 570,000 distinct CDR3 sequences; roughly 9.9% were counted once. Jointly, the top ten make up around 3.2% of the sample.

CDR1 and CDR2 are drawn from the germline V gene (reference sequence): DFQATT, SNEGSKA. The CDR3 runs 14 amino acids, cysteine and phenylalanine included. The retained sequence is limited to the CDR3, 42 bases, with the frame set at the first base. Germline trimming amounts to 5 bases on V and 4 bases on J, with 8 as the count of junction bases outside the gene matches. What the authors observed across the whole study: Abundant cord blood beta clonotypes had fewer insertions, young adult naive repertoires showed a similar but weaker trend, and memory repertoires showed no such trend. A weaker excess of twin sharing was found in beta out-of-frame sequences because the signal-to-noise ratio was lowered by fewer shared sequences. Because the same donors could not be followed over many years, the conclusions relied on cross-sectional statistical analysis. Out-of-frame TCR alpha sharing in monozygotic twins was systematically underestimated by recombination models, whereas sharing between unrelated individuals was in agreement with the recombination models. Compared with coincidental sharing between unrelated individuals, out-of-frame TCR alpha sequences shared between twins had an excess of sequences with low generation probability. Invariant T cells such as MAIT and iNKT could partly confound zero-insertion analyses, though diverse VJ usage argued against this for most clonotypes.

Every donor in the study was a healthy Caucasian. The twin cohort consisted of three pairs of female monozygotic twins, all aged roughly 18 to 29 years. Peripheral blood mononuclear cells were used as the source from which RNA for TCR libraries was isolated. The data were also submitted as part of a second study, on yellow fever vaccine responses in identical twins. Reported in the second study: According to the authors, in identical twins the way T cells responded to vaccination appeared partly convergent and partly personalized. In the study, vaccine-responding T cell clones were precisely tracked in identical twins.

The receptor chain draws on TRBV20-1 and TRBJ2-5, and 9 bases in between align with TRBD1. This receptor was taken from a woman between 18 and 30 years old in good health. The sequenced material came from PBMCs. The DNA sequence reads TGCAGTGCTTCCGGGACAGGGACATCAGAGACCCAGTACTTC. Its protein product is CSASGTGTSETQYF.